This TCR beta chain was sequenced in a study of shared clonotypes between healthy human individuals. TCRdb's copy holds only in-frame clones and misses some; the assay was immunoSEQ multiplex PCR. The sample lists approximately 2,300,000 clones, 92% occurring once. The V end was cut by 1 base, the J end by 3 bases, with 10 bases between. From germline, CDR1 is SGHDN and CDR2 FVKESK. The CDR3 covers 15 residues. What was sequenced was naive CD4+ T cells from PBMCs. Regarding subset: CD45RA+ positively selected. The source of this sequence is a man between 18 and 29 years old in good health. Some clones in this sample may be carry-over from other donors' samples. This chain connects TRBV14 to TRBJ1-3; D not certain. The CDR3 DNA is TGTGCCAGCAGCCAAGCGATAGGGTTTGGAAACACCATATATTTT. Translated, it gives CASSQAIGFGNTIYF.